The 27 T cell receptor beta chains below all came from one sample that was sequenced in a study of blood T cell repertoires in COVID-19. TCRdb keeps only in-frame clones here, not all; method: immunoSEQ multiplex PCR. The profile shows 97,000 or so clones, roughly 87% of them singletons. Material: peripheral blood. The source of these receptors is a man older than 75 with acute or convalescent COVID-19.

V is TRBV28 and J is TRBJ1-2; D is ambiguous. V gave up 5 bases and J gave up 5 bases, with 12 bases separating them. CDR3 length equals 13 residues. Germline V CDR1 and CDR2: MDHEN, SYDVKM. The CDR3 DNA sequence: TGTGCCAGCAGTCCCCCGGTCGTGTATGGCTACACCTTC. It yields the protein CASSPPVVYGYTF.

This rearrangement joins TRBV5-1 to TRBJ2-1; 8 bases align to TRBD1. Germline V CDR1 and CDR2: SGHRS, YFSETQ. V shed 4 bases, J shed 7 bases, and the junction held 7 bases outside the gene matches. This CDR3 has 14 amino acids. CDR3 DNA: TGCGCCAGCAGCGGTCGGACAGGGTCAAATGAGCAGTTCTTC. The encoded protein is CASSGRTGSNEQFF.

The sample holds many counts of this clone. V is TRBV28 and J is TRBJ2-7, with D tentatively TRBD2 (6 bases). CDR3 size: 15 residues. CDR1 MDHEN and CDR2 SYDVKM come from the germline V gene. The V gene lost 3 bases and the J gene lost 5 bases, with 17 bases spanning the gap. The CDR3 coding sequence is TGTGCCAGCAGTTTGAGGGCGGGAATGGGGGACGAGCAGTACTTC. Translated, it gives CASSLRAGMGDEQYF. The variable domain in full, completed from reference TRBV28 and TRBJ2-7, reads DVKVTQSSRYLVKRTGEKVFLECVQDMDHENMFWYRQDPGLGLRLIYFSYDVKMKEKGDIPEGYSVSREKKERFSLILESASTNQTSMYLCASSLRAGMGDEQYFGPGTRLTVT.

The V and J genes are TRBV5-1 and TRBJ1-3; D might be TRBD1 (5 bases). The CDR3 runs to 15 residues. CDR1 is SGHRS, CDR2 YFSETQ, per germline. V gave up 2 bases and J gave up 1 base, with 10 bases separating them. Here the CDR3 reads CASSLLGGSGNTIYF. The CDR3 region has the DNA TGCGCCAGCAGCTTATTGGGGGGTTCTGGAAACACCATATATTTT.

The rearrangement joins TRBV28 to TRBJ2-7, with 7 bases identical to TRBD1. The CDR3 is 16 amino acids. The V and J ends lost 1 base and 9 bases, in that order; junction bases with no gene match: 15. Per the germline V gene, CDR1 is MDHEN and CDR2 is SYDVKM. CDR3 in DNA: TGTGCCAGCAGTTTATCCGCCCCGGGACAGCGTATAGGGCAGTACTTC. This codes for CASSLSAPGQRIGQYF. Together with reference TRBV28 and TRBJ2-7, the CDR3 gives the full variable domain: DVKVTQSSRYLVKRTGEKVFLECVQDMDHENMFWYRQDPGLGLRLIYFSYDVKMKEKGDIPEGYSVSREKKERFSLILESASTNQTSMYLCASSLSAPGQRIGQYFGPGTRLTVT.

The chain couples TRBV7-8 to TRBJ1-5; 9 nucleotides agree with TRBD1. Germline CDR1 is SGHVS and CDR2 is FQNEAQ. Trimming cost V 1 base and J 0 bases; bases outside gene matches: 13. The CDR3 is made up of 20 amino acids. The CDR3 sequence is CASSLVGGLQGARSNQPQHF. DNA for the CDR3: TGTGCCAGCAGCTTAGTGGGGGGATTACAGGGGGCGCGTAGCAATCAGCCCCAGCATTTT.

The J gene is TRBJ2-7, the V gene TRBV7-9; D is undetermined. V lost 4 bases to trimming and J lost 4 bases, with 14 bases between them. Germline loops: CDR1 SEHNR, CDR2 FQNEAQ (reference sequence). This CDR3 is 14 amino acids long. The CDR3 protein is CASSSDSSSYEQYF. The CDR3 nucleotides are TGTGCCAGCAGCTCCGATAGTAGCAGTTACGAGCAGTACTTC.

The V call is TRBV5-1, the J call TRBJ1-4; the match to TRBD1 covers 8 bases. The germline V gene has CDR1 SGHRS and CDR2 YFSETQ. There are 14 residues in the CDR3. After removal of 3 bases from V and 6 bases from J, the junction contained 4 bases not matched to a gene. CDR3 coding DNA: TGCGCCAGCAGCTGGGGACAGGCAGATGAAAAACTGTTTTTT. Translated: CASSWGQADEKLFF.

This chain connects TRBV4-1 to TRBJ1-6; 10 positions agree with TRBD1. Germline values: CDR1 MGHRA, CDR2 YSYEKL. With 5 bases clipped from V and 6 bases from J, the junction kept 7 bases outside the gene matches. CDR3 size: 16 residues. The CDR3 region is CASSTGQGVGNSPLHF. CDR3 coding DNA: TGCGCCAGCAGCACCGGACAGGGGGTCGGTAATTCACCCCTCCACTTT.

The CDR3 loop reads CASTKGQAGQETQYF. CDR3 nucleotide sequence: TGCGCCAGCACCAAGGGACAGGCAGGCCAAGAGACCCAGTACTTC. The V call is TRBV5-1, the J call TRBJ2-5, with TRBD1 matching 8 bases. The V and J ends lost 6 bases and 1 base, in that order; junction bases with no gene match: 8. The CDR3 runs to 15 residues. CDR1 is SGHRS, CDR2 YFSETQ, per germline.

The CDR3 DNA reads as TGCAGCGTTGGGGCCACCTACGAGCAGTACTTC. This gives the protein CSVGATYEQYF. The chain carries TRBV29-1 and TRBJ2-7; D remains unclear. CDR1 and CDR2 from the germline V gene are SQVTM and ANQGSEA. V gave up 4 bases and J gave up 2 bases, with 6 bases separating them. The CDR3 extends over 11 amino acids.

The chain joins TRBV18 to TRBJ1-2; D unresolved. The CDR3 consists of 13 residues. From germline, CDR1 is KGHSH and CDR2 LQKENI. Deletions cut 4 bases from V and 5 bases from J, with 11 bases between. The CDR3 here is CASSLSREYGYTF. The DNA for the CDR3 is TGTGCCAGCTCACTAAGCCGAGAATATGGCTACACCTTC.

This chain joins TRBV11-2 and TRBJ2-3; D might be TRBD2 (6 bases). CDR1 is SGHAT, CDR2 FQNNGV, per germline. CDR3 length: 16 amino acids. Trimming took off 0 bases at V and 0 bases at J, with 10 bases between the two ends. DNA for the CDR3: TGTGCCAGCAGCTTAGATAGCGGATCTAGCACAGATACGCAGTATTTT. It specifies CASSLDSGSSTDTQYF. The whole variable domain, remainder taken from reference TRBV11-2 and TRBJ2-3, is EAGVAQSPRYKIIEKRQSVAFWCNPISGHATLYWYQQILGQGPKLLIQFQNNGVVDDSQLPKDRFSAERLKGVDSTLKIQPAKLEDSAVYLCASSLDSGSSTDTQYFGPGTRLTVL.

This chain joins TRBV10-3 and TRBJ1-6, with a possible D match to TRBD1 (5 bases). From germline, CDR1 is ENHRY and CDR2 SYGVKD. The length of the CDR3 is 14 residues. The V end was cut by 11 bases, the J end by 4 bases, with 15 bases between. CDR3 protein: CASEGTSYNSPLHF. Written as DNA, the CDR3 is TGTGCCTCCGAGGGGACTTCGTATAATTCACCCCTCCACTTT.

The genes are TRBV9 and TRBJ2-1, with 10 bases matching TRBD1. V was pared by 4 bases and J by 6 bases, with 10 bases of the junction left unmatched. From germline, CDR1 is SGDLS and CDR2 YYNGEE. This CDR3 region has 16 residues. CDR3 coding DNA: TGTGCCAGCAGCTCCTCGACAGGGGGCTTCGGCAATGAGCAGTTCTTC. It yields the protein CASSSSTGGFGNEQFF.

The chain recombines TRBV25-1 with TRBJ2-2; tentative D call: TRBD2 (5 bases). The length of the CDR3 is 14 residues. Germline lookup yields CDR1 MGHDK and CDR2 SYGVNS. Trimming shortened V by 2 bases and J by 5 bases, and 9 bases separated the two germline ends. The CDR3 nucleotides are TGTGCCAGCAGTGAAACGGGAAGGACCGGGGAGCTGTTTTTT. Its translation is CASSETGRTGELFF.

This chain joins TRBV10-1 and TRBJ2-5; D is ambiguous. The CDR3 covers 12 residues. Germline V gene lookup returns CDR1 WNHNN and CDR2 SYGVQD (reference sequence). Trimming removed 6 bases at V and 4 bases at J, with 9 bases between. Here the CDR3 DNA reads TGCGCCAGCAGACTTAATCGAGAGACCCAGTACTTC. Amino acids: CASRLNRETQYF.

This clone was seen more than once but under ten times. The rearrangement joins TRBV5-1 to TRBJ1-1, with 8 positions matching TRBD1. Losses at the gene ends were 4 bases for V and 5 bases for J; bases not matched to a gene: 10. Germline CDR1 SGHRS, CDR2 YFSETQ. CDR3 length: 15 amino acids. CDR3 residues: CASSPRTGQNTEAFF. For the CDR3, the DNA is TGCGCCAGCAGCCCCCGGACAGGGCAAAATACTGAAGCTTTCTTT.

This chain uses TRBV25-1 with TRBJ1-5; D gene unclear. CDR1 is MGHDK and CDR2 is SYGVNS in the germline V gene. Trimming shortened V by 4 bases and J by 6 bases, and 7 bases separated the two germline ends. The CDR3 has 12 residues. The CDR3 DNA reads as TGTGCCAGCAGTGGGCTTGGTCAGCCCCAGCATTTT. Residues: CASSGLGQPQHF. Using reference TRBV25-1 and TRBJ1-5 for the parts outside the CDR3, the full variable domain is EADIYQTPRYLVIGTGKKITLECSQTMGHDKMYWYQQDPGMELHLIHYSYGVNSTEKGDLSSESTVSRIRTEHFPLTLESARPSHTSQYLCASSGLGQPQHFGDGTRLSIL.

This clone was observed a handful of times. The chain employs TRBV14 and TRBJ1-6; 9 bases agree with TRBD1. V lost 1 base and J lost 0; bases outside the gene matches: 10. This CDR3 has 20 residues. From germline, CDR1 is SGHDN and CDR2 FVKESK. The CDR3 bases are TGTGCCAGCAGCCAAGGTTTGGGACAGGGCCCAAGCTCCTATAATTCACCCCTCCACTTT. Translated, it gives CASSQGLGQGPSSYNSPLHF.

The V and J genes are TRBV7-6 and TRBJ2-3; TRBD1 might be the D (6 bases). There are 13 residues in the CDR3. Germline V gives CDR1 SGHVS, CDR2 FNYEAQ. Trimming stripped 4 bases from V and 8 bases from J, with 13 bases between. CDR3 coding DNA: TGTGCCAGCAGCTCCCTACAGGGTTTTACGCAGTATTTT. This encodes CASSSLQGFTQYF.

The V gene is TRBV7-2, the J gene TRBJ2-7; perhaps TRBD2 as D (5 bases). This CDR3 is built from 14 residues. Germline CDR1 reads SGHTA; CDR2 reads FQGNSA. V lost 7 bases and J 1 base, leaving 14 bases between the germline ends. The CDR3 nucleotides read TGTGCCAGCACCCACGGCGGGCCTTCCTACGAGCAGTACTTC. Its translation: CASTHGGPSYEQYF.

The chain carries TRBV4-2 and TRBJ2-5, with D possibly matching TRBD1 (5 bases). Trimming removed 0 bases at V and 5 bases at J, with 13 bases between. The CDR3 loop spans 15 amino acids. Germline V gene data show CDR1 as LGHNA and CDR2 as YNFKEQ. The CDR3 DNA follows: TGTGCCAGCAGCCAAGACCCAGGGCAGTGGGAGACCCAGTACTTC. This gives the protein CASSQDPGQWETQYF.

The V and J genes are TRBV19 and TRBJ2-4; a weak D match, TRBD2 (6 bases). Germline CDR1 LNHDA, CDR2 SQIVND (reference sequence). The V and J ends lost 6 bases and 0 bases respectively, with 9 bases between them. The CDR3 extends over 14 amino acids. The CDR3 region has the DNA TGTGCCAGTAGGGAGGGAATAGCCAAAAACATTCAGTACTTC. Amino acid sequence: CASREGIAKNIQYF.

The chain is built from TRBV7-9 and TRBJ2-1; 11 bases align to TRBD2. V lost 1 base to trimming and J lost 9 bases; unmatched junction nucleotides: 8. The CDR3 extends over 16 amino acids. The germline CDR1 and CDR2 sequences are SEHNR and FQNEAQ (reference sequence). The CDR3 loop is CASSLVRLAGGVEQFF. The CDR3 nucleotides are TGTGCCAGCAGCTTAGTCCGGCTAGCGGGAGGAGTTGAGCAGTTCTTC.

This sequence joins TRBV3-1 (or the pseudogene TRBV3-2) and TRBJ1-2; TRBD1 aligns across 7 bases. Germline values: CDR1 LGHDT, CDR2 YNNKEL (reference sequence). J was trimmed by 8 bases and V by 4 bases; bases with no gene match: 10. The CDR3 loop spans 14 amino acids. As DNA, the CDR3 is TGTGCCAGCAGCCCGACAGGGCGAGTGTTGGGCTACACCTTC. Protein product: CASSPTGRVLGYTF.

This chain uses TRBV5-8 with TRBJ2-3, with a possible D match to TRBD2 (6 bases). Between the trimmed V and J ends, which lost 7 bases and 3 bases, there was a span of 15 bases. The CDR3 totals 14 residues. The germline V gene has CDR1 SGHTS and CDR2 YDEGEE. This CDR3 is CASRWTGVTDTQYF. The CDR3 nucleotides are TGTGCCAGCCGCTGGACGGGGGTAACAGATACGCAGTATTTT. The full variable domain, its missing parts supplied by reference TRBV5-8 and TRBJ2-3, is EAGVTQSPTHLIKTRGQQATLRCSPISGHTSVYWYQQALGLGLQFLLWYDEGEERNRGNFPPRFSGRQFPNYSSELNVNALELEDSALYLCASRWTGVTDTQYFGPGTRLTVL.